This T cell receptor (beta chain) was obtained from a study of TIL therapy for anti-PD-1-resistant metastatic lung cancer. Turning to the study itself: Half of patients were current or former smokers.

Findings of the study overall: The cohort had more treatment-naive, never-smoker and oncogene-addicted patients than typical.

This was the immunoSEQ v3 assay. Each library reached 1.5 million to 2.5 million read pairs, or roughly 5-6.5 million at deep level. Assay used: immunoSEQ multiplex PCR; TCRdb lists only in-frame clones, some missing. The data contain tens of thousands of clones, about 70% of them singletons. Time point here: pre-treatment sample, taken before nivolumab and TIL therapy. Adults with stage 4 NSCLC were enrolled in a phase I trial. Per germline, CDR1 SEHNR and CDR2 FQNEAQ (reference sequence). The CDR3 consists of 16 residues. V lost 5 bases, J lost 2 bases, and 16 bases lay in between. Comment on this clone: Its cognate antigen is unknown.

This clonotype was sampled from a woman between 30 and 80 years old with non-small cell lung cancer. This chain connects TRBV7-9 to TRBJ2-4; D is possibly TRBD1 (6 bases). The sample was blood, taken at baseline. The CDR3 loop is CASSLTQGGSKNIQYF. The CDR3 DNA reads TGTGCCAGCAGCCTAACACAGGGTGGGTCCAAAAACATTCAGTACTTC.